This T cell receptor beta chain derives from a study of blood T cell repertoires in COVID-19. Overall study: Italy, Spain and the United States were the sources of the convalescent and acute COVID-19 samples.

Germline assignment: CDR1 SNHLY and CDR2 FYNNEI. The CDR3 sequence is 14 residues long. Trimming pared 4 bases from V and 3 bases from J, leaving 12 bases between. In the authors' methods: Amplification with reference gene primers provided the estimates of nucleated cell counts. Method: immunoSEQ multiplex PCR; TCRdb's copy keeps in-frame clones and lacks some. The V and J calls and clone size were taken over from that table, and D and trimming were inferred from the DNA. The sample contains 300,000 to 350,000 clones, nearly 90% of which appear only once. Adults between roughly 18 and 95 years of age took part from under 25 US areas. Participants had their cohort set by participant-reported clinical history.

J is TRBJ1-2 and V is TRBV2, with D possibly matching TRBD1 (5 bases). The TCR originated in a young woman with acute COVID-19. The sample taken for sequencing was PBMCs or T cells enriched from blood (not recorded which). CDR3 sequence (DNA): TGTGCCAGCAGTGCCCTCAGGGAGGACTATGGCTACACCTTC. Residues: CASSALREDYGYTF.